This T cell receptor (beta chain) was documented in a study of blood T cell repertoires in COVID-19. Germline V CDR1 and CDR2: ENHRY, SYGVKD. V lost 3 bases, J lost 1 base, and 3 bases lay in between. The CDR3 has 12 amino acids. The sample holds a few counts of this clone. Assay used: immunoSEQ multiplex PCR; TCRdb lists only in-frame clones, some missing. The sample has about 250,000 clones; about four fifths are singletons. Sequencing was done on a sample of PBMCs or T cells enriched from blood (not recorded which). The chain has TRBV10-3 and TRBJ1-1; D is unclear. The TCR comes from a man aged 40-49 years who had been exposed to COVID-19. CDR3 sequence (DNA): TGTGCCATCAGTGACAGGAACACTGAAGCTTTCTTT. Translation: CAISDRNTEAFF.